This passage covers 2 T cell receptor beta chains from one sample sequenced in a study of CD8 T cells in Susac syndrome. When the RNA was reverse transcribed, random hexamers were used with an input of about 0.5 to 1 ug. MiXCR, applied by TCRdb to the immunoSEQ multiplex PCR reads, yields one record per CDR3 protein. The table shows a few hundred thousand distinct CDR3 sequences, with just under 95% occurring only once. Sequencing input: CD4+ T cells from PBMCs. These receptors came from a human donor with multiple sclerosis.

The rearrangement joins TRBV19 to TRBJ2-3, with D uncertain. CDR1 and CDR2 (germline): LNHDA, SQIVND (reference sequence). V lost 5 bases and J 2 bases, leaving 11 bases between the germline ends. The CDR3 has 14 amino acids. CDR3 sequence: CASSHNDFTDTQYF. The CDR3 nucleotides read TGTGCCAGTAGTCACAATGACTTCACAGATACGCAGTATTTT.

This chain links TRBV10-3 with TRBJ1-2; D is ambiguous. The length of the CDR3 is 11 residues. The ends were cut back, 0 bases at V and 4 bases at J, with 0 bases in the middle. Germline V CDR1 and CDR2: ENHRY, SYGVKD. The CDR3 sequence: CAISESYGYTF. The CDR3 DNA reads TGTGCCATCAGTGAGTCCTATGGCTACACCTTC.